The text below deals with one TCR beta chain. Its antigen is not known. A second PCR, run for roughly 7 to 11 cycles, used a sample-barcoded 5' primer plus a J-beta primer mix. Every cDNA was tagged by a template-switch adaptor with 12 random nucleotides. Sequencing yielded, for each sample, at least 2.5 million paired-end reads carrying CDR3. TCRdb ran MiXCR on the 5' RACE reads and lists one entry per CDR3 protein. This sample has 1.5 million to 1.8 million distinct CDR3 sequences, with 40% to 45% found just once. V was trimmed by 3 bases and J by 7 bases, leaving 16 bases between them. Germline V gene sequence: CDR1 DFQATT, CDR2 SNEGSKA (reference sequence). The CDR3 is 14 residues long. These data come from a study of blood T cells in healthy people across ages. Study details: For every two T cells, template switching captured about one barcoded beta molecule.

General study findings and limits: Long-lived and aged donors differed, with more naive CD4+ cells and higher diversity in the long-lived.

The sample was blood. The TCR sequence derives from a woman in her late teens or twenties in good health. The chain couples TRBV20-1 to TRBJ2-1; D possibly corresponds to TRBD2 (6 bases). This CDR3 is CSASFPGLQNEQFF. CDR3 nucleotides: TGCAGTGCTAGCTTCCCGGGACTTCAAAATGAGCAGTTCTTC.